This TCR beta chain comes out of a study of Graves' ophthalmopathy and Graves' hyperthyroidism. Germline V gene sequence: CDR1 SQVTM, CDR2 ANQGSEA. This CDR3 has 15 residues. The germline V and J ends were trimmed by 4 bases and 1 base, with 17 bases remaining between them. Overall study findings and caveats: Most thyroid clonotypes with frequency above 0.001 were detected in blood too. Progression of ophthalmopathy was predicted by the model with about 68% sensitivity and under 85% specificity.

Clinicians made diagnoses from clinical symptoms, serum thyroxine, TRAb, thyroid ultrasound and orbital computed tomography. Beta-chain TCR CDR3 regions were amplified from RNA transcripts. RT-PCR was first run with HTBI primers, then multiplex PCR in a second round. From the multiplex PCR reads, TCRdb called clonotypes with MiXCR, one entry per CDR3 protein. Of about 620,000 distinct CDR3 sequences detected, 20% to 25% appear once; the ten largest clones hold approximately 7%. This clonotype showed up many times. Its specificity is unknown. The sequenced sample was peripheral blood. The chain carries TRBV29-1 and TRBJ2-7; the D gene could be TRBD1 or TRBD2 (6 bases each). This receptor was obtained from a woman aged 18-35 years with stable Graves' hyperthyroidism. Some clones in this sample may be carry-over from other donors' samples. The CDR3: CSVGKGGYSSYEQYF. The DNA of the CDR3 is TGCAGCGTTGGAAAGGGGGGCTATTCTTCCTACGAGCAGTACTTC.